Here is one TCR beta chain with its context. Its antigen is currently unknown. This entry belongs to a study of cytomegalovirus exposure and HLA in healthy donors. Study-level background: The 120 or so validation repertoires were produced on the same platform as the 720 or so repertoires of the first cohort. This was reported in a later analysis.

General study findings and limits: For cytomegalovirus status, the classifier reportedly gave diagnoses with high specificity and sensitivity. The tendency of first-cohort TCR clusters to co-occur in the 130 or so validation repertoires was identified by a subsequent analysis. The study listed some 160 cytomegalovirus-associated TCR beta chains.

The CDR3 contains 14 residues. V was shortened by 7 bases and J by 7 bases, with 16 bases between the two germline ends. Looked up from germline, CDR1 is SNHLY and CDR2 is FYNNEI. Profiling relied on immunoSEQ multiplex PCR, and the TCRdb table lists in-frame clones only, not all of them. The table shows approximately 120,000 clones, with 80% to 90% occurring only once. Sequenced material: PBMCs. The receptor's source is a woman in her late teens or twenties in good health and CMV-seronegative. The J gene is TRBJ1-4, the V gene TRBV2; D perhaps matches TRBD1 (6 bases). The CDR3 coding sequence is TGTGCCAGCAACCCCGGGACAACGGCTGAAAAACTGTTTTTT. This translates into CASNPGTTAEKLFF.